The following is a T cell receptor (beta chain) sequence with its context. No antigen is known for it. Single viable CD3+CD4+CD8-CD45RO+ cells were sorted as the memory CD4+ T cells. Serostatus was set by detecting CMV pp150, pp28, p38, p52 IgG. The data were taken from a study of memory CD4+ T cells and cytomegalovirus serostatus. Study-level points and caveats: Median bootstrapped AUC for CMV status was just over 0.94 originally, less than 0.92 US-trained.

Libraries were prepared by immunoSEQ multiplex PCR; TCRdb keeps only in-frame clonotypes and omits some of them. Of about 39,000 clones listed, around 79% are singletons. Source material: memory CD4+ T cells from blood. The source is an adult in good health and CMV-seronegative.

The chain's CDR3 is CASSRSTPNYGYTF. The DNA of the CDR3 is TGTGCCAGCTCACGATCGACACCAAACTATGGCTACACCTTC. The chain recombines TRBV18 with TRBJ1-2; D remains ambiguous. V lost 4 bases, J lost 2 bases, and 11 bases lay in between. Germline V lookup: CDR1 KGHSH, CDR2 LQKENI. There are 14 residues in the CDR3.